These 18 T cell receptor beta chains came from one sample sequenced in a study of shared clonotypes between healthy human individuals. The assay was immunoSEQ multiplex PCR, and TCRdb's table has in-frame clones only and misses some. Here the sample spans about 2.3 million clones, around 92% being singletons. Source material: naive CD4+ T cells from PBMCs. The subset: CD45RA+ positively selected. Receptors were obtained from a man younger than 30 in good health. Some clones in this sample may be carry-over from other donors' samples.

V gene TRBV6-1 combines with J gene TRBJ1-1; weak D call: TRBD1 (6 bases). The CDR3 is made up of 13 amino acids. CDR1 is MNHNS, CDR2 SASEGT, per germline. Trimming left V 7 bases short and J 8 bases short, with 17 bases between. The CDR3 sequence is CASTGRPGQEAFF. The CDR3 nucleotides read TGTGCCAGCACTGGACGCCCGGGACAAGAAGCTTTCTTT.

This chain joins TRBV5-1 and TRBJ2-7; D unclear. The CDR3 totals 13 residues. From germline, CDR1 is SGHRS and CDR2 YFSETQ. V lost 1 base and J lost 2, with 7 bases in between. The CDR3 DNA reads as TGCGCCAGCAGCTTGCGGCTAGCCTACGAGCAGTACTTC. This translates into CASSLRLAYEQYF.

As DNA, the CDR3 is TGTGCCAGCAGAACGCTAGCGGGGGGGGCTGGTACGCAGTATTTT. This gives the protein CASRTLAGGAGTQYF. The V gene is TRBV7-8, the J gene TRBJ2-3, with TRBD2 identical over 12 bases. The CDR3 totals 15 residues. The trim removed 6 bases at V and 8 bases at J, leaving 9 bases unmatched. The germline V gene has CDR1 SGHVS and CDR2 FQNEAQ.

This clone was counted only a few times. The rearrangement links TRBV18 to TRBJ1-1, with a tentative D call TRBD1 (6 bases). Germline loops: CDR1 KGHSH, CDR2 LQKENI. V was clipped by 3 bases and J by 0 bases, with 11 bases between them. The CDR3 spans 15 residues. The CDR3: CASSPDQGMNTEAFF. The CDR3 DNA reads TGTGCCAGCTCACCTGATCAGGGGATGAACACTGAAGCTTTCTTT.

This sequence joins TRBV9 and TRBJ2-5; no definite D call. The germline V gene has CDR1 SGDLS and CDR2 YYNGEE. V was cut by 3 bases and J by 5 bases, with 11 bases left in between. This CDR3 has 13 amino acids. The chain's CDR3 is CASSAGVKETQYF. CDR3 DNA sequence: TGTGCCAGCAGCGCCGGAGTTAAGGAGACCCAGTACTTC.

For this clone: Other DNA sequences in this sample translate to the same CDR3. The chain carries TRBV15 and TRBJ2-5, with no clear D. CDR1 LNHNV and CDR2 YYDKDF come from the germline V gene (reference sequence). This CDR3 comprises 13 residues. The V end lost 0 bases, the J end lost 2 bases, and 4 bases lay between the germline ends. The CDR3 loop reads CATSRDLQETQYF. For the CDR3, the DNA is TGTGCCACCAGCAGAGATTTGCAAGAGACCCAGTACTTC.

This clone appeared a single time. The V gene is TRBV28, the J gene TRBJ1-3, with D hard to call. The CDR3 is made up of 14 amino acids. The V gene's germline CDR1 is MDHEN and CDR2 SYDVKM. V was pared by 7 bases and J by 0 bases, with 10 bases between. CDR3 in amino acids: CASNEPDSGNTIYF. DNA for the CDR3: TGTGCCAGCAATGAACCGGACTCTGGAAACACCATATATTTT.

This rearrangement joins TRBV4-3 to TRBJ2-3; 8 bases line up with TRBD2. CDR3 length equals 15 residues. The junction had 6 bases not matched to a gene; V was cut back by 2 bases and J by 5 bases. Germline V CDR1 and CDR2: LGHNA, YSLEER. CDR3 residues: CASSQTGTRGDTQYF. DNA of the CDR3: TGCGCCAGCAGCCAAACCGGGACTAGAGGAGATACGCAGTATTTT.

The J gene is TRBJ1-4, the V gene TRBV15, with D perhaps matching TRBD1 (5 bases). Germline assignment: CDR1 LNHNV and CDR2 YYDKDF (reference sequence). The V end was cut by 1 base, the J end by 0 bases, with 9 bases between. This CDR3 is 16 amino acids long. The CDR3 DNA follows: TGTGCCACCAGCAGAGGGAGACAGCCAACTAATGAAAAACTGTTTTTT. It translates to CATSRGRQPTNEKLFF.

The CDR3 sequence: CASSDQGLAGNEQFF. In nucleotides, the CDR3 is TGTGCCAGCAGCGACCAGGGGCTAGCGGGCAATGAGCAGTTCTTC. The chain is built from TRBV9 and TRBJ2-1, with TRBD2 matching over 8 bases. CDR1 is SGDLS and CDR2 is YYNGEE in the germline V gene. The CDR3 consists of 15 residues. Trimming removed 3 bases from V and 6 bases from J; junction bases left unmatched: 8.

The chain has TRBV9 and TRBJ1-5; D might be TRBD1 (5 bases). This CDR3 is built from 13 residues. Germline-derived CDR1 and CDR2 are SGDLS and YYNGEE. With 0 bases removed from V and 10 bases from J, the gap between germline ends came to 11 bases. Here the CDR3 reads CASSVGWGGPQHF. CDR3 sequence (DNA): TGTGCCAGCAGCGTAGGATGGGGGGGACCCCAGCATTTT. Complete variable domain (other parts from reference TRBV9 and TRBJ1-5): DSGVTQTPKHLITATGQRVTLRCSPRSGDLSVYWYQQSLDQGLQFLIQYYNGEERAKGNILERFSAQQFPDLHSELNLSSLELGDSALYFCASSVGWGGPQHFGDGTRLSIL.

The chain uses TRBV7-9 and TRBJ2-2, with D tentatively TRBD1 or TRBD2 (5 bases each). Per the germline V gene, CDR1 is SEHNR and CDR2 is FQNEAQ (reference sequence). The length of the CDR3 is 15 residues. Trimming took off 4 bases at V and 1 base at J, with 10 bases between the two ends. In DNA form, the CDR3 reads TGTGCCAGCAGCTGGGGACGGAGGAACACCGGGGAGCTGTTTTTT. Translation: CASSWGRRNTGELFF.

The chain combines TRBV11-3 with TRBJ2-7; the D gene is possibly TRBD2 (5 bases). V gave up 4 bases and J gave up 2 bases, with 12 bases separating them. The CDR3 has 14 residues. Germline-derived CDR1 and CDR2 are SGHNT and YENEEA. CDR3 in DNA: TGTGCCAGCAGCTCCGGGGTGCCCCCCTACGAGCAGTACTTC. This codes for CASSSGVPPYEQYF.

The chain employs TRBV6-5 and TRBJ1-2, with TRBD1 identical over 7 bases. The trim removed 2 bases at V and 0 bases at J, leaving 6 bases unmatched. This CDR3 comprises 16 residues. Germline assignment: CDR1 MNHEY and CDR2 SVGAGI. The CDR3 sequence: CASSYEGTAANYGYTF. The CDR3 coding sequence is TGTGCCAGCAGTTACGAGGGGACAGCAGCTAACTATGGCTACACCTTC.

The chain combines TRBV28 with TRBJ2-3; 13 bases map to TRBD2. The CDR3 spans 17 residues. The germline CDR1 and CDR2 sequences are MDHEN and SYDVKM. Trimming took 6 bases from V and 3 from J; bases not matched to a gene: 9. The CDR3 nucleotides read TGTGCCAGCAGGGCGGGACTAGCGGGAAGGGCGACAGATACGCAGTATTTT. As protein: CASRAGLAGRATDTQYF.

The DNA of the CDR3 is TGCGCCAGCAGCTTGGCCCTGACAGGGGGCGCAGATACGCAGTATTTT. Protein sequence: CASSLALTGGADTQYF. The chain carries TRBV5-1 and TRBJ2-3, with 10 nucleotides matching TRBD1. The CDR3 consists of 16 residues. The germline V gene encodes CDR1 SGHRS and CDR2 YFSETQ. The ends lost 0 bases at V and 4 bases at J; junction bases unmatched: 5. Full variable domain (outside the CDR3, taken from reference TRBV5-1 and TRBJ2-3): KAGVTQTPRYLIKTRGQQVTLSCSPISGHRSVSWYQQTPGQGLQFLFEYFSETQRNKGNFPGRFSGRQFSNSRSEMNVSTLELGDSALYLCASSLALTGGADTQYFGPGTRLTVL.

The gene calls are TRBV30 and TRBJ1-2, with TRBD1 matching 7 bases. Germline CDR1 and CDR2: GTSNPN and SVGIG (reference sequence). This CDR3 has 14 residues. Unmatched junction bases numbered 8, after V lost 4 bases and J lost 3 bases. The CDR3 here is CAWTRQGSHYGYTF. Here the CDR3 DNA reads TGTGCCTGGACCAGACAGGGTTCGCACTATGGCTACACCTTC. Combining the CDR3 with reference TRBV30 and TRBJ1-2 gives the whole variable domain SQTIHQWPATLVQPVGSPLSLECTVEGTSNPNLYWYRQAAGRGLQLLFYSVGIGQISSEVPQNLSASRPQDRQFILSSKKLLLSDSGFYLCAWTRQGSHYGYTFGSGTRLTVV.

The V and J genes are TRBV5-1 and TRBJ2-3; 7 bases are shared with TRBD2. The CDR3 sequence is 16 residues long. V gave up 0 bases and J gave up 4 bases; unmatched junction bases: 8. The germline V gene encodes CDR1 SGHRS and CDR2 YFSETQ. CDR3 region: CASSLAGGSTADTQYF. The CDR3 nucleotides read TGCGCCAGCAGCTTGGCCGGCGGGAGTACCGCAGATACGCAGTATTTT.